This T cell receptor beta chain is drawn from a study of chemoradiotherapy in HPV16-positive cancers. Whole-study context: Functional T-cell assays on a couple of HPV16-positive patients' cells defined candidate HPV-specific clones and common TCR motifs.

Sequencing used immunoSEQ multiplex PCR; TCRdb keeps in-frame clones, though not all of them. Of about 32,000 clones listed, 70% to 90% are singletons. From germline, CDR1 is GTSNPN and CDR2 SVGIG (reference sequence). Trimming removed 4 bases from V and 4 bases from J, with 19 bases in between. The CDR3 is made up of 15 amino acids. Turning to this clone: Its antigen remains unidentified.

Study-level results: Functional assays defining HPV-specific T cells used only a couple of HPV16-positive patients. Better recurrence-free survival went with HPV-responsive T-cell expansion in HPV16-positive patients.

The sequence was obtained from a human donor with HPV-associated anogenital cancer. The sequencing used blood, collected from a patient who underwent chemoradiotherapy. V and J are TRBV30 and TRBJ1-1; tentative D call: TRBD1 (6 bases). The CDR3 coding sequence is TGTGCCTGGACCCGGGACCCCAGGGGTGGCACTGAAGCTTTCTTT. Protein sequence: CAWTRDPRGGTEAFF.